This entry lists 27 T cell receptor beta chains sequenced from one sample in a study of blood T cell repertoires in COVID-19. Data came from immunoSEQ multiplex PCR; TCRdb stores just in-frame clones and leaves some out. The sample lists 450,000 to 500,000 clones, approximately 90% occurring once. The sample taken for sequencing was PBMCs or T cells enriched from blood (not recorded which). Receptors originate from a woman in her sixties who had recovered from COVID-19.

CDR3 DNA sequence: TGTGCCATCAGTGAGCCTGGACTCAAAAAACTGTTTTTT. Protein product: CAISEPGLKKLFF. The gene calls are TRBV10-3 and TRBJ1-4; D unresolved. The CDR3 is made up of 13 amino acids. Trimming pared 2 bases from V and 9 bases from J, leaving 10 bases between. Germline CDR1 is ENHRY and CDR2 is SYGVKD.

This clone showed up just a few times. This CDR3 is also generated by other DNA sequences in the sample. The CDR3 nucleotides are TGCGCCAGCACAGGGGGCAATCAGCCCCAGCATTTT. Its protein product is CASTGGNQPQHF. The J gene is TRBJ1-5, the V gene TRBV10-2; D may be TRBD1 (6 bases). Trimming removed 7 bases at V and 2 bases at J, with 6 bases between. CDR1 is WSHSY and CDR2 is SAAADI in the germline V gene. The CDR3 covers 12 residues.

This clone showed up just once. Other DNA sequences in this sample translate to the same CDR3. The J gene is TRBJ1-1, the V gene TRBV18; the D is unclear. CDR3 size: 13 residues. Germline CDR1 reads KGHSH; CDR2 reads LQKENI. Deletions cut 3 bases from V and 1 base from J, with 6 bases between. The DNA of the CDR3 is TGTGCCAGCTCACCGGCAGGGAACACTGAAGCTTTCTTT. This translates into CASSPAGNTEAFF.

The chain employs TRBV6-5 and TRBJ2-7; 10 bases map to TRBD1. The CDR3 covers 14 residues. Germline-derived CDR1 and CDR2 are MNHEY and SVGAGI. The V segment lost 2 bases and the J segment 6 bases; nucleotides outside the gene matches: 4. The CDR3 bases are TGTGCCAGCAGTTACCGGGACAGGGGTATCGAGCAGTACTTC. Protein sequence: CASSYRDRGIEQYF.

The chain recombines TRBV5-1 with TRBJ2-5; TRBD2 aligns across 7 bases. With V trimmed by 4 bases and J by 1 base, 7 bases remained unmatched. CDR3 size: 15 residues. Per the germline V gene, CDR1 is SGHRS and CDR2 is YFSETQ. CDR3 coding DNA: TGCGCCAGCAGCGGGGGGGATTTCGGCCAAGAGACCCAGTACTTC. Amino acids: CASSGGDFGQETQYF.

A note on this clone: Other nucleotide sequences from this sample produce the same CDR3. This chain joins TRBV9 and TRBJ1-4, with D possibly TRBD1 on 5 matching bases. Germline V gene sequence: CDR1 SGDLS, CDR2 YYNGEE. Deletions cut 1 base from V and 0 bases from J, with 7 bases between. The CDR3 consists of 15 residues. For the CDR3, the DNA is TGTGCCAGCAGCGTACAGGGATCAACTAATGAAAAACTGTTTTTT. Its protein product is CASSVQGSTNEKLFF.

J is TRBJ1-2 and V is TRBV12-3 or TRBV12-4, with D possibly matching TRBD1 (6 bases). The length of the CDR3 is 13 residues. The V gene lost 1 base and the J gene lost 7 bases, with 10 bases spanning the gap. The CDR3 DNA reads TGTGCCAGCAGTTTAGGGGGGCGAGCTGGCTACACCTTC. This translates into CASSLGGRAGYTF.

This rearrangement joins TRBV5-1 to TRBJ1-5, with 9 nucleotides matching TRBD1. Looked up from germline, CDR1 is SGHRS and CDR2 is YFSETQ. CDR3 length: 15 residues. V gave up 4 bases and J gave up 7 bases; unmatched junction bases: 9. The CDR3 region is CASSPGATGGQPQHF. DNA for the CDR3: TGCGCCAGCAGCCCGGGGGCGACAGGGGGACAGCCCCAGCATTTT. The whole variable domain, remainder taken from reference TRBV5-1 and TRBJ1-5, is KAGVTQTPRYLIKTRGQQVTLSCSPISGHRSVSWYQQTPGQGLQFLFEYFSETQRNKGNFPGRFSGRQFSNSRSEMNVSTLELGDSALYLCASSPGATGGQPQHFGDGTRLSIL.

J is TRBJ1-1 and V is TRBV27, with 7 nucleotides matching TRBD1. With V trimmed by 3 bases and J by 5 bases, 9 bases remained unmatched. Germline values: CDR1 MNHEY, CDR2 SMNVEV (reference sequence). This CDR3 has 15 amino acids. CDR3 loop: CASSFDPQGRTEAFF. In nucleotides, the CDR3 is TGTGCCAGCAGTTTTGACCCACAGGGGAGAACTGAAGCTTTCTTT.

This sequence joins TRBV27 and TRBJ2-7, with TRBD1 as a possible D gene (5 bases). The CDR3 sequence is 12 residues long. With 8 bases removed from V and 2 bases from J, the gap between germline ends came to 10 bases. Germline CDR1 and CDR2: MNHEY and SMNVEV (reference sequence). DNA of the CDR3: TGTGCCAGCGTAGGGGCGACCTACGAGCAGTACTTC. Protein: CASVGATYEQYF.

This sequence joins TRBV19 and TRBJ1-2; D possibly corresponds to TRBD1 (5 bases). In germline, CDR1 is LNHDA, CDR2 SQIVND (reference sequence). The V and J ends lost 5 bases and 7 bases respectively, with 14 bases between them. The CDR3 length is 13 residues. The CDR3 is CASSSQGRTGYTF. The CDR3 DNA is TGTGCCAGTAGTTCTCAGGGTAGAACTGGCTACACCTTC.

The gene calls are TRBV2 and TRBJ2-2; D uncertain. In germline, CDR1 is SNHLY, CDR2 FYNNEI. The V end was cut by 1 base, the J end by 5 bases, with 5 bases between. The CDR3 has 13 residues. CDR3 coding DNA: TGTGCCAGCAGTGAAGTAATAACCGGGGAGCTGTTTTTT. Residues: CASSEVITGELFF. Using reference TRBV2 and TRBJ2-2 for the parts outside the CDR3, the full variable domain is EPEVTQTPSHQVTQMGQEVILRCVPISNHLYFYWYRQILGQKVEFLVSFYNNEISEKSEIFDDQFSVERPDGSNFTLKIRSTKLEDSAMYFCASSEVITGELFFGEGSRLTVL.

J is TRBJ2-7 and V is TRBV12-3 or TRBV12-4; D is unclear. Trimming took 1 base from V and 6 from J, leaving 7 bases between them. This CDR3 region has 12 residues. The CDR3 sequence: CASSLGPGEQYV. The CDR3 nucleotides read TGTGCCAGCAGTTTAGGGCCAGGCGAGCAGTACGTC.

The chain uses TRBV10-3 and TRBJ1-2; 7 bases are shared with TRBD1. The CDR3 consists of 14 residues. Trimming removed 3 bases from V and 5 bases from J; junction bases left unmatched: 6. Germline assignment: CDR1 ENHRY and CDR2 SYGVKD. The DNA of the CDR3 is TGTGCCATCAGTGATCGGGGACAGTCATATGGCTACACCTTC. Protein: CAISDRGQSYGYTF.

The chain combines TRBV27 with TRBJ1-2; D is ambiguous. The CDR3 sequence is 13 residues long. The germline V gene has CDR1 MNHEY and CDR2 SMNVEV (reference sequence). The V and J ends lost 4 bases and 7 bases respectively, with 13 bases between them. The CDR3 DNA sequence: TGTGCCAGCAGTTCCCAGCCTTCGGGTGGCTACACCTTC. It translates to CASSSQPSGGYTF.

The table lists this clone with a count of one. This sequence joins TRBV9 and TRBJ2-1; 7 nucleotides align to TRBD2. The CDR3 is 13 amino acids. V trimming: 6 bases; J trimming: 8 bases; junction bases outside the gene matches: 8. Germline V CDR1 and CDR2: SGDLS, YYNGEE. The CDR3 region has the DNA TGTGCCAGCACCCGGGGGGTCCAAGATGAGCAGTTCTTC. Encoded protein: CASTRGVQDEQFF.

The chain is built from TRBV3-1 (or the pseudogene TRBV3-2) and TRBJ1-2; D is ambiguous. V lost 1 base and J 3 bases, leaving 15 bases between the germline ends. Germline assignment: CDR1 LGHDT and CDR2 YNNKEL (reference sequence). The CDR3 is made up of 16 amino acids. The CDR3 loop is CASSQGAGTSYYGYTF. The CDR3 DNA reads as TGTGCCAGCAGCCAAGGGGCCGGCACCAGCTACTATGGCTACACCTTC.

The chain recombines TRBV10-3 with TRBJ2-3; no firm D call. The V end lost 0 bases, the J end lost 11 bases, and 9 bases lay between the germline ends. Germline values: CDR1 ENHRY, CDR2 SYGVKD. CDR3 length: 12 residues. The CDR3 here is CAISESESKQYF. The CDR3 coding sequence is TGTGCCATCAGTGAGTCGGAGAGTAAGCAGTATTTT.

The rearrangement joins TRBV6-2 or TRBV6-3 to TRBJ2-3; no firm D call. The CDR3 consists of 13 residues. CDR1 and CDR2 from the germline V gene are MNHEY and SVGEGT. V was cut by 0 bases and J by 6 bases, with 7 bases left in between. The CDR3 loop reads CASSYSPVDTQYF. The CDR3 DNA reads TGTGCCAGCAGTTACTCCCCCGTGGATACGCAGTATTTT.

The chain joins TRBV15 to TRBJ2-3, with 11 bases fitting TRBD2. From germline, CDR1 is LNHNV and CDR2 YYDKDF (reference sequence). Germline trimming cut 1 base from V and 3 bases from J; bases unmatched to any gene: 3. The CDR3 totals 16 residues. CDR3 sequence (DNA): TGTGCCACCAGCAGAGGTTTAGCGGGAGGGACAGATACGCAGTATTTT. Its protein is CATSRGLAGGTDTQYF.

The J gene is TRBJ2-3, the V gene TRBV11-3, with 8 bases identical to TRBD1. The CDR3 consists of 14 residues. Germline V gene lookup returns CDR1 SGHNT and CDR2 YENEEA. With 5 bases clipped from V and 7 bases from J, the junction kept 8 bases outside the gene matches. The CDR3 reads CASSMSRQGNTQYF. The CDR3 DNA follows: TGTGCCAGCAGCATGAGTCGACAGGGGAATACGCAGTATTTT.

The chain has TRBV6-5 and TRBJ2-7; a possible D gene is TRBD2 (6 bases). Looked up from germline, CDR1 is MNHEY and CDR2 is SVGAGI. The V end was cut by 0 bases, the J end by 4 bases, with 13 bases between. This CDR3 is built from 15 residues. CDR3 region: CASSYSGGGGYEQYF. The CDR3 nucleotides read TGTGCCAGCAGTTACTCGGGGGGTGGCGGTTACGAGCAGTACTTC.

The gene calls are TRBV5-6 and TRBJ1-4; D is possibly TRBD1 (5 bases). The CDR3 contains 13 residues. Per the germline V gene, CDR1 is SGHDT and CDR2 is YYEEEE. V gave up 7 bases and J gave up 8 bases, with 15 bases separating them. The CDR3 region has the DNA TGTGCCAGCTCGGGGGTAGGGGAAGAAAAACTGTTTTTT. It is translated as CASSGVGEEKLFF.

The V call is TRBV10-1, the J call TRBJ2-3, with 10 bases lining up with TRBD2. The junction had 6 bases not matched to a gene; V was cut back by 4 bases and J by 8 bases. CDR3 length: 14 residues. Per the germline V gene, CDR1 is WNHNN and CDR2 is SYGVQD (reference sequence). The CDR3 bases are TGCGCCAGCAGTGGGTCGGTAGCGGGGGGTACGCAGTATTTT. Amino acid sequence: CASSGSVAGGTQYF.

This clone was recorded only once. This chain connects TRBV7-6 to TRBJ2-7; 14 positions match TRBD2. V shed 5 bases and J 4 bases; nucleotides not matched to a gene: 7. Per germline, CDR1 SGHVS and CDR2 FNYEAQ. The CDR3 is 16 residues long. CDR3: CASSPGLAGGIYEQYF. The CDR3 DNA is TGTGCCAGCAGCCCCGGACTAGCGGGGGGAATTTACGAGCAGTACTTC.

This clone was seen once. J is TRBJ1-2 and V is TRBV9, with 8 bases aligning to TRBD1. Per germline, CDR1 SGDLS and CDR2 YYNGEE. CDR3 size: 16 residues. V shed 4 bases, J shed 2 bases, and the junction held 10 bases outside the gene matches. The chain's CDR3 is CASSTQGASINYGYTF. CDR3 nucleotide sequence: TGTGCCAGCAGCACCCAGGGGGCCTCCATAAACTATGGCTACACCTTC.

The chain couples TRBV6-5 to TRBJ1-5; maybe TRBD1 (5 bases). V lost 6 bases to trimming and J lost 0 bases, with 9 bases between them. Germline V gene lookup returns CDR1 MNHEY and CDR2 SVGAGI. This CDR3 has 14 residues. CDR3 protein: CASSDSNSNQPQHF. Written as DNA, the CDR3 is TGTGCCAGCAGCGACAGCAATAGCAATCAGCCCCAGCATTTT.